This T cell receptor (beta chain) was documented in a study of CD8 T cells in Susac syndrome. It was with random hexamers that 0.5 to 1 ug RNA was reverse transcribed. Amplification of TCR beta CDR3 by immunoSEQ multiplex PCR spanned 54 Vbeta and 13 Jbeta. TCRdb reprocessed the immunoSEQ multiplex PCR reads with MiXCR, giving one entry per CDR3 protein. The repertoire holds about 300,000 distinct CDR3 sequences, approximately 85% seen once, with around 0.22% in the top ten. CDR1 and CDR2 from the germline V gene are KGHSH and LQKENI. The CDR3 spans 14 residues. V was trimmed by 2 bases and J by 0 bases, leaving 7 bases between them. Sequencing of TCR beta was performed on blood CD8+ and CD4+ T cells. Control patients had untreated stable or active relapsing-remitting multiple sclerosis by revised McDonald criteria. The CD8+ and CD4+ T cells were negatively isolated, with the TEMRA cells enriched by FACS.

J is TRBJ1-1 and V is TRBV18; D call uncertain. The sequence was obtained from a human donor with multiple sclerosis. The sample consisted of CD8+ T cells from PBMCs. CDR3 loop: CASSPAVMNTEAFF. The DNA of the CDR3 is TGTGCCAGCTCACCAGCAGTCATGAACACTGAAGCTTTCTTT. The whole variable domain, remainder taken from reference TRBV18 and TRBJ1-1, is NAGVMQNPRHLVRRRGQEARLRCSPMKGHSHVYWYRQLPEEGLKFMVYLQKENIIDESGMPKERFSAEFPKEGPSILRIQQVVRGDSAAYFCASSPAVMNTEAFFGQGTRLTVV.